This TCR beta chain was sequenced during a study of cytomegalovirus exposure and HLA in healthy donors. Study background: Unique TCRs numbering roughly 80 million, obtained from HLA-typed donors, made up an early data release.

PCR employed 60 Vbeta and 13 Jbeta primers. Sequenced by immunoSEQ multiplex PCR; TCRdb stores in-frame clones only, minus some. The data contain under 200,000 clones, approximately 81% of them seen just once; the ten biggest clones take up 0.77%. The sequence was obtained from a woman between 18 and 30 years old in good health and CMV-seronegative. The sample was PBMCs.

CDR3 sequence (DNA): TGTGCCAGCAATCCACCCGGGACAGGGGGCCTCGAGCAGTACTTC. Encoded protein: CASNPPGTGGLEQYF. The chain carries TRBV28 and TRBJ2-7, with 12 bases aligning to TRBD1. The germline CDR1 and CDR2 sequences are MDHEN and SYDVKM. This CDR3 spans 15 amino acids. The V and J ends lost 7 bases and 6 bases, in that order; junction bases with no gene match: 10.